A single sample is the source of the 19 T cell receptor beta chains below, sequenced in a study of T cell repertoires in cytomegalovirus infection. TCRdb ran MiXCR on the reads and lists one entry per CDR3 protein. Here the sample spans a few hundred thousand distinct CDR3 sequences, more than 15% being singletons. The sequenced sample consisted of CD8+ T cells from PBMCs. These receptors all come from a human donor in good health (CMV status not recorded). Some clones in this sample may be carry-over from other donors' samples.

This clonotype was observed a handful of times. This chain links TRBV7-6 with TRBJ2-7; 10 bases match TRBD2. Germline V CDR1 and CDR2: SGHVS, FNYEAQ. The CDR3 spans 18 residues. Unmatched junction bases numbered 15, after V lost 1 base and J lost 6 bases. The CDR3 coding sequence is TGTGCCAGCAGCTTAGAAGTCTCTGTAGCGGGGGGCCCCTCCGAGCAGTACTTC. Amino acids: CASSLEVSVAGGPSEQYF.

V is TRBV29-1 and J is TRBJ2-7; TRBD1 matches 7 bases. The germline V gene encodes CDR1 SQVTM and CDR2 ANQGSEA. With V trimmed by 5 bases and J by 2 bases, 6 bases remained unmatched. The length of the CDR3 is 13 residues. The CDR3 spells CSVITGDAYEQYF. In DNA form, the CDR3 reads TGCAGCGTTATCACAGGGGACGCCTACGAGCAGTACTTC.

Many counts were recorded for this clonotype. The V and J genes are TRBV7-8 and TRBJ1-5; D is ambiguous. Trimming removed 3 bases from V and 2 bases from J, with 8 bases in between. The CDR3 contains 14 residues. From germline, CDR1 is SGHVS and CDR2 FQNEAQ. The CDR3 DNA sequence: TGTGCCAGCAGCTTCGGATTCGGCAATCAGCCCCAGCATTTT. It encodes CASSFGFGNQPQHF.

There are a few counts of this clonotype. The chain carries TRBV12-3 or TRBV12-4 and TRBJ1-1; D is unresolved. The CDR3 spans 15 residues. Trimming stripped 6 bases from V and 1 base from J, with 15 bases between. CDR3 residues: CASREASDGNTEAFF. The CDR3 nucleotides are TGTGCCAGCAGGGAAGCCTCGGACGGGAACACTGAAGCTTTCTTT.

This clonotype has only a few counts. The chain is built from TRBV27 and TRBJ1-1, with 10 bases fitting TRBD1. CDR1 MNHEY and CDR2 SMNVEV come from the germline V gene (reference sequence). V was clipped by 4 bases and J by 5 bases; unmatched bases: 4. The CDR3 has 14 residues. The CDR3 spells CASSSTGGFTEAFF. CDR3 sequence (DNA): TGTGCCAGCAGTTCGACAGGGGGCTTTACTGAAGCTTTCTTT.

This clonotype has only a few counts. This chain connects TRBV7-9 to TRBJ2-2; D remains ambiguous. The V gene lost 5 bases and the J gene lost 3 bases, with 16 bases spanning the gap. CDR1 and CDR2 from the germline V gene are SEHNR and FQNEAQ (reference sequence). CDR3 size: 16 residues. The CDR3 DNA is TGTGCCAGCAGCCCAGCAAACCCTCCCCACACCGGGGAGCTGTTTTTT. The encoded protein is CASSPANPPHTGELFF.

The V and J genes are TRBV5-6 and TRBJ2-1; 9 bases are shared with TRBD1. The germline gives CDR1 SGHDT, CDR2 YYEEEE. This CDR3 is 12 amino acids long. Unmatched junction bases numbered 2, after V lost 3 bases and J lost 10 bases. The CDR3 spells CASSYGTGEQFF. DNA for the CDR3: TGTGCCAGCAGCTACGGGACAGGGGAGCAGTTCTTC.

This chain uses TRBV12-3 or TRBV12-4 with TRBJ2-3; a weak D match, TRBD1 (6 bases). There are 14 residues in the CDR3. V lost 5 bases and J 2 bases, leaving 11 bases between the germline ends. Here the CDR3 reads CASSKTGITDTQYF. Written as DNA, the CDR3 is TGTGCCAGCAGTAAGACAGGCATCACAGATACGCAGTATTTT.

This clonotype was recorded a few times. The chain employs TRBV4-1 and TRBJ2-1, with D possibly TRBD2 on 6 matching bases. Germline assignment: CDR1 MGHRA and CDR2 YSYEKL. With 4 bases removed from V and 6 bases from J, the gap between germline ends came to 16 bases. The CDR3 totals 15 residues. The CDR3 DNA reads TGCGCCAGCAGCCCCTACCCGGGGGAAGGCAATGAGCAGTTCTTC. Its translation is CASSPYPGEGNEQFF.

There are a few counts of this clonotype. This chain joins TRBV4-1 and TRBJ2-1; no reliable D call. Looked up from germline, CDR1 is MGHRA and CDR2 is YSYEKL. The CDR3 has 18 residues. Deletions cut 0 bases from V and 0 bases from J, with 15 bases between. This CDR3 reads CASSQDPPTASSYNEQFF. CDR3 bases: TGCGCCAGCAGCCAAGATCCTCCAACGGCGAGCTCCTACAATGAGCAGTTCTTC.

This clonotype has more than one count but fewer than ten. The chain has TRBV9 and TRBJ2-1; D unresolved. This CDR3 has 13 residues. V was clipped by 2 bases and J by 4 bases, with 7 bases between them. Germline V gene lookup returns CDR1 SGDLS and CDR2 YYNGEE. CDR3 region: CASSVTDYNEQFF. CDR3 coding DNA: TGTGCCAGCAGCGTTACAGATTACAATGAGCAGTTCTTC.

The table lists this clonotype with many counts. This chain connects TRBV7-2 to TRBJ1-2; D ambiguous. Germline V gives CDR1 SGHTA, CDR2 FQGNSA. The CDR3 has 15 residues. V was pared by 0 bases and J by 0 bases, with 8 bases between. The CDR3 DNA reads as TGTGCCAGCAGCTTAGCCTACACCACTAACTATGGCTACACCTTC. Its protein product is CASSLAYTTNYGYTF.

The chain has TRBV28 and TRBJ1-6; D gene ambiguous. V was trimmed by 7 bases and J by 0 bases, leaving 13 bases between them. The CDR3 loop spans 16 amino acids. The germline V gene has CDR1 MDHEN and CDR2 SYDVKM. The CDR3 DNA is TGTGCCAGCAAGGGCAGAATCAGCTCCTATAATTCACCCCTCCACTTT. This encodes CASKGRISSYNSPLHF.

The chain has TRBV14 and TRBJ2-1; tentative D call: TRBD2 (5 bases). Per the germline V gene, CDR1 is SGHDN and CDR2 is FVKESK. V gave up 5 bases and J gave up 6 bases, with 17 bases separating them. This CDR3 spans 15 amino acids. In nucleotides, the CDR3 is TGTGCCAGCAGCGAGAGGAGGCCTATCTCCAATGAGCAGTTCTTC. It codes for CASSERRPISNEQFF. Supplemented by reference TRBV14 and TRBJ2-1, the full variable domain reads EAGVTQFPSHSVIEKGQTVTLRCDPISGHDNLYWYRRVMGKEIKFLLHFVKESKQDESGMPNNRFLAERTGGTYSTLKVQPAELEDSGVYFCASSERRPISNEQFFGPGTRLTVL.

The rearrangement joins TRBV29-1 to TRBJ1-2; D is possibly TRBD1 (5 bases). V shed 2 bases and J shed 2 bases, with 6 bases lying between them. The CDR3 has 12 amino acids. Germline V lookup: CDR1 SQVTM, CDR2 ANQGSEA. CDR3 amino acids: CSVEQGNYGYTF. In nucleotides, the CDR3 is TGCAGCGTTGAACAGGGCAACTATGGCTACACCTTC.

The chain links TRBV13 to TRBJ1-1; no firm D call. This CDR3 has 12 amino acids. V lost 6 bases and J lost 5, with 10 bases in between. Germline CDR1 reads PRHDT; CDR2 reads FYEKMQ (reference sequence). This CDR3 reads CASSTLGTEAFF. CDR3 bases: TGTGCCAGCAGTACTCTAGGAACTGAAGCTTTCTTT. The full variable domain, rest sourced from reference TRBV13 and TRBJ1-1, is AAGVIQSPRHLIKEKRETATLKCYPIPRHDTVYWYQQGPGQDPQFLISFYEKMQSDKGSIPDRFSAQQFSDYHSELNMSSLELGDSALYFCASSTLGTEAFFGQGTRLTVV.

This clonotype was observed once. The J gene is TRBJ2-1, the V gene TRBV20-1, with 9 bases that match TRBD1. This CDR3 comprises 14 residues. V lost 5 bases, J lost 4 bases, and 6 bases stayed unmatched. From germline, CDR1 is DFQATT and CDR2 SNEGSKA (reference sequence). In DNA, the CDR3 is TGCAGTGCTTGGGACAGGGATGGGTACAATGAGCAGTTCTTC. Translation: CSAWDRDGYNEQFF.

This clonotype was counted at least ten times. The chain links TRBV28 to TRBJ2-1, with unresolved D. This CDR3 is built from 14 residues. Germline CDR1 MDHEN, CDR2 SYDVKM. The germline V and J ends were trimmed by 9 bases and 6 bases, with 18 bases remaining between them. CDR3 loop: CASCPDKELNEQFF. In DNA, the CDR3 is TGTGCCAGTTGTCCGGATAAAGAACTCAATGAGCAGTTCTTC.

The chain uses TRBV6-5 and TRBJ2-3, with a weak D call TRBD2 (5 bases). CDR1 is MNHEY and CDR2 is SVGAGI in the germline V gene. Deletions cut 6 bases from V and 2 bases from J, with 15 bases between. This CDR3 is 15 amino acids long. The chain's CDR3 is CASSPAGFYTDTQYF. CDR3 coding DNA: TGTGCCAGCAGCCCCGCGGGCTTTTACACAGATACGCAGTATTTT.